This TCR beta chain is drawn from a study of graft-versus-host responses after intestinal transplantation. Study information: Multivisceral, liver-intestinal, or isolated intestinal transplants were received by the recipients. Findings and limits, study-wide: Early post-transplant HvG declines tracked with peak circulating GvH clone levels.

Germline CDR1 and CDR2: GTSNPN and SVGIG (reference sequence). The length of the CDR3 is 13 residues. Trimming took 2 bases from V and 10 from J, leaving 15 bases between them. As for this clone: Its antigen is not identified.

The repertoire was sequenced with immunoSEQ multiplex PCR; TCRdb's copy has only in-frame clones and lacks some. The table shows over 60,000 clones, with more than 90% occurring only once. The source material was bone marrow, sampled roughly 780 days after intestinal transplantation. The receptor comes from a human patient who received an intestinal transplant, so some T cells may come from the graft donor. This sequence joins TRBV30 and TRBJ2-1, with D possibly being TRBD1 (6 bases). The CDR3 here is CAWSWTEGREQFF. CDR3 bases: TGTGCCTGGAGTTGGACAGAAGGACGGGAGCAGTTCTTC. Drawing the rest from reference TRBV30 and TRBJ2-1, the complete variable domain is SQTIHQWPATLVQPVGSPLSLECTVEGTSNPNLYWYRQAAGRGLQLLFYSVGIGQISSEVPQNLSASRPQDRQFILSSKKLLLSDSGFYLCAWSWTEGREQFFGPGTRLTVL.